This entry features one T cell receptor (beta chain) sequence. The antigen remains unidentified. V shed 5 bases, J shed 8 bases, and the junction held 13 bases outside the gene matches. Germline V gives CDR1 SEHNR, CDR2 FQNEAQ (reference sequence). The CDR3 runs 16 residues. TCRdb re-called the reads through MiXCR, storing one row per CDR3 protein. This sample yields approximately 290,000 distinct CDR3 sequences, of which roughly 25% are seen a single time; approximately 14% belongs to the top ten. The sample comes from a study of T cell repertoires in cytomegalovirus infection. Background on the study: CMV infection together with matching HLA type was indicated by public TCR beta signatures. Study-wide findings and caveats: HLA-C-restricted TCR beta clonotypes specific for CMV led the ex vivo response.

This clonotype originated in a human donor in good health (CMV status not recorded). Some clones in this sample may be carry-over from other donors' samples. Material for sequencing was PBMCs. This chain links TRBV7-9 with TRBJ2-1; 9 bases line up with TRBD1. CDR3 protein: CASSDTRDRAKDEQFF. As DNA, the CDR3 is TGTGCCAGCAGCGATACCCGGGACAGGGCTAAGGATGAGCAGTTCTTC.